The TCR beta chain under discussion was sequenced for a study of regulatory T cells in long-lasting Graves disease. This clonotype was picked up a small number of times. Arm-PCR of CDR3 regions with iRepertoire HTBI primers generated TCR beta libraries. In the authors' workflow: Samples collectively showed 60 to 75 TRBV and approximately 13 TRBJ segments. TCRdb analysed the multiplex PCR reads with MiXCR anew, one entry per CDR3 protein. Clone size and V and J calls follow TCRdb, not the original study. The sample consists of about 610,000 distinct CDR3 sequences, 16% of them appearing once. Trimming cost V 5 bases and J 4 bases; bases outside gene matches: 8. Germline assignment: CDR1 SEHNR and CDR2 FQNEAQ (reference sequence). The CDR3 sequence is 16 residues long. Indicated time point: newly diagnosed GD, antithyroid drugs for less than 3 months. Making the TCR library involved RNA that had been extracted from PBMCs.

This sample also belongs to another study, concerning T cells in Graves' hyperthyroidism and ophthalmopathy.

The chain combines TRBV7-9 with TRBJ2-2, with TRBD1 matching over 9 bases. This TCR was recovered from a man in his late teens or twenties with Graves disease. The material sequenced was peripheral blood mononuclear cells (PBMCs), taken at new diagnosis, from a patient treated with antithyroid drugs. The CDR3 reads CASSPPGTGPTGELFF. In DNA form, the CDR3 reads TGTGCCAGCAGCCCCCCTGGGACAGGGCCCACCGGGGAGCTGTTTTTT. The full variable domain, rest sourced from reference TRBV7-9 and TRBJ2-2, is DTGVSQNPRHKITKRGQNVTFRCDPISEHNRLYWYRQTLGQGPEFLTYFQNEAQLEKSRLLSDRFSAERPKGSFSTLEIQRTEQGDSAMYLCASSPPGTGPTGELFFGEGSRLTVL.